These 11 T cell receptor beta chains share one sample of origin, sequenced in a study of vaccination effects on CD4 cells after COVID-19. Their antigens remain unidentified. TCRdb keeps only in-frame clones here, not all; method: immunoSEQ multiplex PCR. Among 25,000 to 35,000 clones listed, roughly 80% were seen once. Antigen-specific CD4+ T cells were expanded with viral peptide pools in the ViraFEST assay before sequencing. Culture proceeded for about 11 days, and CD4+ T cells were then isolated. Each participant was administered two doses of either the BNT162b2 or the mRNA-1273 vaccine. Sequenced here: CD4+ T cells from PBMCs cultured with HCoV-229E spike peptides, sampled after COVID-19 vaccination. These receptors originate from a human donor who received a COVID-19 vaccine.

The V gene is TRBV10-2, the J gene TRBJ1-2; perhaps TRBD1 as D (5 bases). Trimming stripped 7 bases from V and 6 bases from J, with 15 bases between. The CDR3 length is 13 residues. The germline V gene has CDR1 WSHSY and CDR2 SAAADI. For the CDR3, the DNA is TGCGCCAGCATGAGGGGCGAGACACATGGCTACACCTTC. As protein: CASMRGETHGYTF.

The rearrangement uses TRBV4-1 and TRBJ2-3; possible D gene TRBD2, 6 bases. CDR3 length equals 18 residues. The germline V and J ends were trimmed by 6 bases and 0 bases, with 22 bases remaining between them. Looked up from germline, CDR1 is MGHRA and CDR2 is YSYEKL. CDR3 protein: CASSRLARLSSSTDTQYF. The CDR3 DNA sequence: TGCGCCAGCAGTAGGCTAGCGCGACTCTCATCTAGCACAGATACGCAGTATTTT.

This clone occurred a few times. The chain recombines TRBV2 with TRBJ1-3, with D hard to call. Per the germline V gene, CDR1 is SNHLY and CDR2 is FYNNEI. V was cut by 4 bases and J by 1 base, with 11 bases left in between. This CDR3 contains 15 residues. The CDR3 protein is CASSVLASSGNTIYF. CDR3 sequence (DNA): TGTGCCAGCAGTGTCCTCGCTAGTTCTGGAAACACCATATATTTT.

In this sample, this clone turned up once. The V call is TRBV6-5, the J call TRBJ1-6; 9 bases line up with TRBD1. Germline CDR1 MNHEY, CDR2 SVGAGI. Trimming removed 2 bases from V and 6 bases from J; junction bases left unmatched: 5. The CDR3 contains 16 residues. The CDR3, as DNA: TGTGCCAGCAGTTACGACGGACAGGGGTCTAATTCACCCCTCCACTTT. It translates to CASSYDGQGSNSPLHF.

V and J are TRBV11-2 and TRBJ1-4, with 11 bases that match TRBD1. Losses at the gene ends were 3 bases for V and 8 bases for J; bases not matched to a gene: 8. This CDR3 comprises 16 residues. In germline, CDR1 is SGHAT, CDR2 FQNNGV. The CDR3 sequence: CASSFGQGAGKEKLFF. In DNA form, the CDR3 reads TGTGCCAGCAGCTTCGGACAGGGGGCTGGGAAAGAAAAACTGTTTTTT.

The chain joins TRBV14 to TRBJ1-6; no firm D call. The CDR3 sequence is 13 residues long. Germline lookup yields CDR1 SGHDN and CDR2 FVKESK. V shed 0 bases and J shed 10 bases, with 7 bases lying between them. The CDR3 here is CASSQEGRSPLHF. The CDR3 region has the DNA TGTGCCAGCAGCCAAGAGGGCAGATCACCCCTCCACTTT.

The CDR3 spells CATSETGVPGTEAFF. In DNA, the CDR3 is TGTGCCACCAGTGAAACAGGGGTGCCGGGCACTGAAGCTTTCTTT. The rearrangement joins TRBV24-1 to TRBJ1-1; 7 nucleotides align to TRBD1. Trimming removed 4 bases from V and 4 bases from J; junction bases left unmatched: 8. Germline loops: CDR1 KGHDR, CDR2 SFDVKD. The CDR3 length is 15 residues.

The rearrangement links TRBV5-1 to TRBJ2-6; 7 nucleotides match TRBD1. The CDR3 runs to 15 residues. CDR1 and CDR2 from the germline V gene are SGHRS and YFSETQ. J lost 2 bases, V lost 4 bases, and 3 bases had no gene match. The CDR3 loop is CASSRRGPGANVLTF. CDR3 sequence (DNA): TGCGCCAGCAGCAGAAGGGGGCCTGGGGCCAACGTCCTGACTTTC.

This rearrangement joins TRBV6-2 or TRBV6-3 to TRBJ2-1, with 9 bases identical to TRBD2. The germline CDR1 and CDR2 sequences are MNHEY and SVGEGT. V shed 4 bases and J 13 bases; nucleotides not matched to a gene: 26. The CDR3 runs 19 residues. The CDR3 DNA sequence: TGTGCCAGCAGTTCATCAGTGTTCAAGGGAGGCGGGAGGGCCGGTGAACAGTTCTTC. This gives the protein CASSSSVFKGGGRAGEQFF.

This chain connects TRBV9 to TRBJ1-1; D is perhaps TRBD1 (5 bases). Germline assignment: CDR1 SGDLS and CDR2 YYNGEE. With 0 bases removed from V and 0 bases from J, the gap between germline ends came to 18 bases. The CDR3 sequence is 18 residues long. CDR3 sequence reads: CASSVGGWMEEMNTEAFF. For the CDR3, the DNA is TGTGCCAGCAGCGTAGGGGGCTGGATGGAGGAGATGAACACTGAAGCTTTCTTT.

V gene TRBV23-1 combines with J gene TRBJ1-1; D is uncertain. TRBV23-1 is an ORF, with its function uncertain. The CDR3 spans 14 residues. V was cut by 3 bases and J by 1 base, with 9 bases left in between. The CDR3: CASSHCRRNTEAFF. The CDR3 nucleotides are TGCGCCAGCAGTCACTGTCGACGGAACACTGAAGCTTTCTTT.